The rows below give T cell receptor beta chains drawn from one sample of a study of T-cell memory formation after mild COVID-19. TCRdb ran MiXCR on the 5' RACE reads and lists one entry per CDR3 protein. The sample contains approximately 440,000 distinct CDR3 sequences, over 15% of which appear only once. The specimen was PBMCs or a T cell subset sorted from them (not recorded which). Source of these receptors: an adult woman who had mild COVID-19 (a few samples of this study predate the infection). Cell type and time point are not known. CDR3s include the opening cysteine and the closing phenylalanine or tryptophan. Each record gives: CDR3 length, V gene, J gene, D gene, clone size, CDR3 protein, CDR3 DNA. A D gene is named only where the DNA matches it firmly. A row's size may be missing; if present it is once, few, many or a size class.

13	TRBV4-1	TRBJ1-5	.	.	CASSQGRLQPQHF	TGCGCCAGCAGCCAGGGACGTCTTCAGCCCCAGCATTTT
16	TRBV7-2	TRBJ2-5	TRBD2	.	CASSLRVAGSQETQYF	TGTGCCAGCAGCTTAAGGGTAGCGGGCTCCCAAGAGACCCAGTACTTC
16	TRBV11-3	TRBJ2-1	TRBD2	.	CASSRSASGRSNEQFF	TGTGCCAGCAGCCGCAGCGCTAGCGGGAGGTCCAATGAGCAGTTCTTC
14	TRBV12-3/TRBV12-4	TRBJ2-5	.	.	CASSRGRGLGTQYF	TGTGCCAGCAGTAGGGGACGGGGATTAGGGACCCAGTACTTC
13	TRBV12-3/TRBV12-4	TRBJ2-1	.	many	CASSTATYNEQFF	TGTGCCAGCAGTACTGCCACGTACAATGAGCAGTTCTTC
18	TRBV7-2	TRBJ1-1	TRBD1	.	CASSRRQGWIANHTGAFF	TGTGCCAGCAGCAGAAGACAGGGGTGGATCGCGAATCACACTGGAGCTTTCTTT
13	TRBV6-5	TRBJ2-7	.	.	CASSYSGSYEQYF	TGTGCCAGCAGTTACTCGGGCAGCTACGAGCAGTACTTC
21	TRBV7-7	TRBJ2-2	TRBD2	.	CASSLGELGTSGSWPAGELFF	TGTGCTAGCAGCTTAGGAGAGCTCGGGACTAGCGGGAGTTGGCCCGCCGGGGAGCTGTTTTTT
15	TRBV7-3	TRBJ2-3	.	few	CASTEEGLGTDTQYF	TGTGCCAGCACCGAGGAGGGGTTGGGCACAGATACGCAGTATTTT
15	TRBV29-1	TRBJ2-7	TRBD1	few	CSVETSGTAAYEQYF	TGCAGCGTTGAAACCTCCGGGACAGCCGCCTACGAGCAGTACTTC
15	TRBV7-3	TRBJ2-3	TRBD2	.	CASSGRASGRDTQYF	TGTGCCAGCAGCGGACGGGCTAGCGGGAGAGATACGCAGTATTTT
14	TRBV7-8	TRBJ1-1	.	.	CASSFSRDNTEAFF	TGTGCCAGCAGCTTTTCTCGGGACAACACTGAAGCTTTCTTT
14	TRBV29-1	TRBJ1-3	.	many	CSVFDRNNGNTIYF	TGCAGCGTTTTCGACAGGAATAATGGAAACACCATATATTTT
15	TRBV7-9	TRBJ1-2	.	.	CASSQRTVSNYGYTF	TGTGCCAGCAGCCAACGGACTGTTTCCAACTATGGCTACACCTTC
13	TRBV9	TRBJ1-1	.	.	CASSPGRTVEAFF	TGTGCCAGCAGCCCGGGACGAACGGTTGAAGCTTTCTTT
14	TRBV20-1	TRBJ2-5	.	few	CSARGTYTRETQYF	TGCAGTGCTAGGGGGACATACACCCGGGAGACCCAGTACTTC
14	TRBV2	TRBJ2-5	.	few	CASKVAGSGETQYF	TGTGCCAGCAAAGTAGCTGGGTCGGGAGAGACCCAGTACTTC
15	TRBV3-1	TRBJ2-3	TRBD1	many	CASSFRTGMADTQYF	TGTGCCAGCAGCTTCAGGACAGGGATGGCAGATACGCAGTATTTT
16	TRBV24-1	TRBJ2-2	TRBD1	few	CATSAPGQGASGELFF	TGTGCCACCAGTGCTCCGGGACAGGGGGCTTCCGGGGAGCTGTTTTTT
17	TRBV20-1	TRBJ1-4	.	few	CSARSQGHTSTNEKLFF	TGCAGTGCTAGGTCCCAGGGACACACGTCCACTAATGAAAAACTGTTTTTT
14	TRBV7-7	TRBJ2-2	TRBD2	many	CATKSGGNTGELFF	TGTGCTACTAAAAGCGGGGGTAACACCGGGGAGCTGTTTTTT
15	TRBV20-1	TRBJ2-7	TRBD1	few	CSALRTRGTGYEQYF	TGCAGTGCTCTCCGTACCAGGGGGACAGGCTACGAGCAGTACTTC
16	TRBV12-3/TRBV12-4	TRBJ2-1	TRBD2	few	CASSPGLAGAHNEQFF	TGTGCCAGCAGTCCTGGACTAGCGGGAGCCCACAATGAGCAGTTCTTC
15	TRBV12-3/TRBV12-4	TRBJ1-1	.	.	CASSLGGGQGTEAFF	TGTGCCAGCAGTTTAGGCGGGGGGCAAGGGACTGAAGCTTTCTTT
15	TRBV24-1	TRBJ2-7	.	few	CATSDTRGSSYEQYF	TGTGCCACCAGTGATACCCGGGGCAGTTCCTACGAGCAGTACTTC
15	TRBV6-1	TRBJ2-5	TRBD1	.	CASSEWTGAWETQYF	TGTGCCAGCAGTGAATGGACAGGGGCTTGGGAGACCCAGTACTTC
12	TRBV4-1	TRBJ2-7	.	few	CASSQESYEQYF	TGCGCCAGCAGCCAAGAGAGCTACGAGCAGTACTTC
14	TRBV7-2	TRBJ1-2	.	few	CASSLARAGWGYTF	TGTGCCAGCAGCTTAGCGAGGGCAGGCTGGGGCTACACCTTC
14	TRBV5-1	TRBJ2-7	.	.	CASSLRGFQDEQYF	TGCGCCAGCAGCTTGAGGGGGTTCCAAGACGAGCAGTACTTC
16	TRBV4-1	TRBJ2-3	.	.	CASSQGEAGGSDTQYF	TGCGCCAGCAGCCAAGGGGAGGCAGGGGGATCAGATACGCAGTATTTT
15	TRBV29-1	TRBJ2-7	.	few	CSVEDQEGSSYEQYF	TGCAGCGTTGAAGATCAAGAAGGCAGCTCCTACGAGCAGTACTTC
16	TRBV3-1	TRBJ2-1	TRBD2	few	CASSHPGGSPYNEQFF	TGTGCCAGCAGCCATCCTGGCGGGAGCCCCTACAATGAGCAGTTCTTC
16	TRBV25-1	TRBJ2-3	.	few	CASSEYKLSSTDTQYF	TGTGCCAGCAGTGAATATAAACTCTCTAGCACAGATACGCAGTATTTT
14	TRBV12-3/TRBV12-4	TRBJ2-3	.	.	CASSLGIGTDTQYF	TGTGCCAGCAGTTTAGGGATTGGGACGGATACGCAGTATTTT
16	TRBV20-1	TRBJ1-1	TRBD1	many	CSATPGQGAGRTEAFF	TGCAGTGCTACCCCAGGACAGGGGGCAGGAAGGACTGAAGCTTTCTTT
17	TRBV12-3/TRBV12-4	TRBJ2-1	TRBD2	few	CASSPGRERSSYNEQFF	TGTGCCAGCAGTCCCGGGAGGGAGCGGAGCTCCTACAATGAGCAGTTCTTC
12	TRBV30	TRBJ2-7	TRBD1	few	CASGQGTYEQYF	TGTGCCTCCGGACAGGGCACCTACGAGCAGTACTTC
16	TRBV15	TRBJ2-7	TRBD2	few	CATSREGTGRFYEQYF	TGTGCCACCAGCAGAGAGGGGACCGGGAGGTTCTACGAGCAGTACTTC
16	TRBV4-3	TRBJ2-1	.	few	CASSQDSQGNYNEQFF	TGCGCCAGCAGCCAAGACTCCCAGGGGAATTATAATGAGCAGTTCTTC
15	TRBV6-2/TRBV6-3	TRBJ2-7	.	few	CASSYYRGAGYEQYF	TGTGCCAGCAGTTACTATCGCGGAGCGGGCTACGAGCAGTACTTC
16	TRBV24-1	TRBJ2-6	.	few	CATSPGQFSGANVLTF	TGTGCCACCAGCCCCGGACAGTTCTCTGGGGCCAACGTCCTGACTTTC
17	TRBV6-5	TRBJ2-3	.	few	CASSYSVSEINTDTQYF	TGTGCCAGCAGTTACTCGGTTAGCGAGATAAACACAGATACGCAGTATTTT
9	TRBV4-3	TRBJ2-7	.	few	CASSQSNLF	TGCGCCAGCAGCCAAAGCAACCTCTTC
16	TRBV24-1	TRBJ2-1	TRBD2	.	CATSDSSGENYNEQFF	TGTGCCACCAGTGACAGCAGCGGGGAAAACTACAATGAGCAGTTCTTC
14	TRBV5-1	TRBJ2-7	TRBD1	few	CASSLQGVGHEQYF	TGCGCCAGCAGCTTACAGGGGGTGGGCCACGAGCAGTACTTC